Listed below are T cell receptor beta chains from one sample, sequenced in a study of neurological immune-mediated disorders. In TCRdb, the 5' RACE reads were re-called with MiXCR into one record per CDR3 protein. The sample consists of approximately 46,000 distinct CDR3 sequences, 10% of them appearing once. Material: PBMCs. The receptors shown here come from a woman between 40 and 50 years old in good health. CDR3s include the opening cysteine and the closing phenylalanine or tryptophan. The order of the fields is clone size, V gene, D gene, J gene, CDR3 DNA, CDR3 protein. A D gene is named only where the DNA matches it firmly. For some rows the clone size is stated as once, few or many, or as a class when expanded; others skip it.

clone_size: many
v_call: TRBV27
d_call: NA
j_call: TRBJ2-5
cdr3_nt: TGTGCCAGCGGGGACTTTGGGACCCAGTACTTC
cdr3_aa: CASGDFGTQYF

clone_size: once
v_call: TRBV7-3
d_call: NA
j_call: TRBJ2-7
cdr3_nt: TGTACCAGCAGCTTGGAGAGGGGTTACTTGTCCTACGAGCAGTACTTC
cdr3_aa: CTSSLERGYLSYEQYF

clone_size: many
v_call: TRBV5-6
d_call: NA
j_call: TRBJ2-2
cdr3_nt: TGTGCCAGCAGCTTTAGAGTTATGGGCGCCGGGGAGCTGTTTTTT
cdr3_aa: CASSFRVMGAGELFF

clone_size: many
v_call: TRBV7-9
d_call: NA
j_call: TRBJ1-2
cdr3_nt: TGTGCCAGCAGCTCTCTAACAGGGTTACTCAACTATGGCTACACCTTC
cdr3_aa: CASSSLTGLLNYGYTF

clone_size: NA
v_call: TRBV10-3
d_call: NA
j_call: TRBJ1-1
cdr3_nt: TGTGCCATCAGTGAGTCAGGGGACACTGAAGCTTTCTTT
cdr3_aa: CAISESGDTEAFF

clone_size: many
v_call: TRBV12-3/TRBV12-4
d_call: NA
j_call: TRBJ1-4
cdr3_nt: TGTGCCAGCAGTCAATCCCCGGGGGGTTTTTTGTGGACCCATGAAAAACTGTTTTTT
cdr3_aa: CASSQSPGGFLWTHEKLFF

clone_size: NA
v_call: TRBV4-3
d_call: TRBD1
j_call: TRBJ2-7
cdr3_nt: TGCGCCAGCAGCCCAGGGACAGGGCGCGAGCAGTACTTC
cdr3_aa: CASSPGTGREQYF

clone_size: few
v_call: TRBV11-2
d_call: TRBD1
j_call: TRBJ2-1
cdr3_nt: TGTGTCAGCAGCTTAGGGGACAGGGGTTCCCACAATGAGCAGTTCTTC
cdr3_aa: CVSSLGDRGSHNEQFF

clone_size: many
v_call: TRBV3-1
d_call: NA
j_call: TRBJ1-3
cdr3_nt: TGTGCCAGCAGCCAAGTAGGGGGAAACACCATATATTTT
cdr3_aa: CASSQVGGNTIYF

clone_size: many
v_call: TRBV9
d_call: NA
j_call: TRBJ2-3
cdr3_nt: TGTGCCAGCAGCCCTTCGAACATATTCACAGATACGCAGTATTTT
cdr3_aa: CASSPSNIFTDTQYF

clone_size: many
v_call: TRBV20-1
d_call: TRBD1
j_call: TRBJ1-5
cdr3_nt: TGCAGTGCTATGCAGCAGGGGGCCATTGAGCCCCAGCATTTT
cdr3_aa: CSAMQQGAIEPQHF

clone_size: many
v_call: TRBV6-5
d_call: TRBD1
j_call: TRBJ1-5
cdr3_nt: TGTGCCAGCAGCCTAACCGGGACAGGGGCGTTCAATCAGCCCCAGCATTTT
cdr3_aa: CASSLTGTGAFNQPQHF

clone_size: few
v_call: TRBV29-1
d_call: NA
j_call: TRBJ1-2
cdr3_nt: TGCAGCGTTCCGACCCCGGGTCGAAAGGGCTACACCTTC
cdr3_aa: CSVPTPGRKGYTF

clone_size: few
v_call: TRBV5-1
d_call: NA
j_call: TRBJ1-2
cdr3_nt: TGCGCCAGCAGCACCGACAGAAAGACTAACTATGGCTACACCTTC
cdr3_aa: CASSTDRKTNYGYTF

clone_size: many
v_call: TRBV6-2/TRBV6-3
d_call: TRBD2
j_call: TRBJ2-2
cdr3_nt: TGTGCCAGCAGACAACTAGCGGGGGTCCGCTCGGAGCTGTTTTTT
cdr3_aa: CASRQLAGVRSELFF

clone_size: few
v_call: TRBV20-1
d_call: TRBD1
j_call: TRBJ2-1
cdr3_nt: TGCAGTGCTAGAGCCGGGACAGGGCTCAGTGAGCAGTTCTTC
cdr3_aa: CSARAGTGLSEQFF

clone_size: many
v_call: TRBV5-1
d_call: NA
j_call: TRBJ1-1
cdr3_nt: TGCGCCAGCAGCTTGACCAGGGACACTGAAGCTTTCTTT
cdr3_aa: CASSLTRDTEAFF

clone_size: many
v_call: TRBV5-1
d_call: NA
j_call: TRBJ2-2
cdr3_nt: TGCGCCAGCAGCTTGGACGGATCCTTGGGGCGGGAGCTGTTTTTT
cdr3_aa: CASSLDGSLGRELFF

clone_size: many
v_call: TRBV12-3/TRBV12-4
d_call: NA
j_call: TRBJ2-5
cdr3_nt: TGTGCCAGCAGTTGGAGCGGTGAAGAGACCCAGTACTTC
cdr3_aa: CASSWSGEETQYF

clone_size: many
v_call: TRBV10-1
d_call: NA
j_call: TRBJ1-1
cdr3_nt: TGCGCCAGCAGTAAGACGGTGAACACTGAAGCTTTCTTT
cdr3_aa: CASSKTVNTEAFF

clone_size: many
v_call: TRBV6-5
d_call: NA
j_call: TRBJ2-7
cdr3_nt: TGTGCCAGCAGTTACTCGGGGGCGGGGCACGAGCAGTACTTC
cdr3_aa: CASSYSGAGHEQYF

clone_size: once
v_call: TRBV9
d_call: NA
j_call: TRBJ1-1
cdr3_nt: TGTGCCAGCAGCACCCACCACATGGGGGTCACTGACGCTTTCTTT
cdr3_aa: CASSTHHMGVTDAFF

clone_size: many
v_call: TRBV5-1
d_call: NA
j_call: TRBJ2-7
cdr3_nt: TGCGCCAGCAGCCCTGACGGGGACTACGAGCAGTACTTC
cdr3_aa: CASSPDGDYEQYF

clone_size: many
v_call: TRBV7-3
d_call: TRBD2
j_call: TRBJ2-1
cdr3_nt: TGTGCCAGCAGCTTAAACCCATCTAGCGGGCTGAGCTCCTACAATGAGCAGTTCTTC
cdr3_aa: CASSLNPSSGLSSYNEQFF

clone_size: many
v_call: TRBV7-2
d_call: NA
j_call: TRBJ2-7
cdr3_nt: TGTGCCAGCAGCAGGTCTCCCGTCGAGCAGTACTTC
cdr3_aa: CASSRSPVEQYF

clone_size: many
v_call: TRBV7-2
d_call: NA
j_call: TRBJ1-1
cdr3_nt: TGTGCCAGCAGCAGGGATATCACTGAAGCTTTCTTT
cdr3_aa: CASSRDITEAFF

clone_size: many
v_call: TRBV25-1
d_call: NA
j_call: TRBJ2-5
cdr3_nt: TGTGCCAGCAGTGTTAGCAACCAAGAGACCCAGTACTTC
cdr3_aa: CASSVSNQETQYF

clone_size: many
v_call: TRBV20-1
d_call: NA
j_call: TRBJ1-2
cdr3_nt: TGCAGTGCTAGAGACCGCGGACAGCTTCTCTACTATGGCTACACCTTC
cdr3_aa: CSARDRGQLLYYGYTF

clone_size: many
v_call: TRBV20-1
d_call: TRBD2
j_call: TRBJ2-7
cdr3_nt: TGCAGTGCTAGTTACTCCAGGCGCTTGGGAGGGGAGCAGTACTTC
cdr3_aa: CSASYSRRLGGEQYF

clone_size: few
v_call: TRBV18
d_call: NA
j_call: TRBJ1-1
cdr3_nt: TGTGCCAGCTCACCACAGACAGAGACCTACATGAACACTGAAGCTTTCTTT
cdr3_aa: CASSPQTETYMNTEAFF

clone_size: many
v_call: TRBV5-6
d_call: TRBD1
j_call: TRBJ2-5
cdr3_nt: TGTGCCAGCAGCTTCGGACAGGGTTCACAAGAGACCCAGTACTTC
cdr3_aa: CASSFGQGSQETQYF

clone_size: many
v_call: TRBV7-8
d_call: NA
j_call: TRBJ2-4
cdr3_nt: TGTGCCAGCAGCACAGGATCCAAAAACATTCAGTACTTC
cdr3_aa: CASSTGSKNIQYF

clone_size: many
v_call: TRBV6-5
d_call: TRBD1
j_call: TRBJ2-2
cdr3_nt: TGTGCCAGCAGTGGACAGGGGGCGGGTACCGGGGAGCTGTTTTTT
cdr3_aa: CASSGQGAGTGELFF

clone_size: many
v_call: TRBV7-8
d_call: NA
j_call: TRBJ2-2
cdr3_nt: TGTGCCAGCAGCCCTGCGGTTGGGACGGCGAACACCGGGGAGCTGTTTTTT
cdr3_aa: CASSPAVGTANTGELFF

clone_size: NA
v_call: TRBV3-1
d_call: TRBD2
j_call: TRBJ2-1
cdr3_nt: TGTGCCAGCTCTCGAACTAGCGGCTCTATCTACAATGAGCAGTTCTTC
cdr3_aa: CASSRTSGSIYNEQFF

clone_size: many
v_call: TRBV4-3
d_call: NA
j_call: TRBJ2-1
cdr3_nt: TGCGCCAGCAGCCAAGAGATCCGCTCAACGCTAGCGAGTCTTTACAATGAGCAGTTCTTC
cdr3_aa: CASSQEIRSTLASLYNEQFF

clone_size: NA
v_call: TRBV12-3/TRBV12-4
d_call: TRBD2
j_call: TRBJ2-6
cdr3_nt: TGTGCCAACAGTTCCCTAGCGGGGGTCGACTCTGGGGCCAACGTCCTGACTTTC
cdr3_aa: CANSSLAGVDSGANVLTF

clone_size: many
v_call: TRBV20-1
d_call: TRBD1
j_call: TRBJ2-3
cdr3_nt: TGCAGTGTCCGGGACAGAAGCACAGATACGCAGTATTTT
cdr3_aa: CSVRDRSTDTQYF

clone_size: many
v_call: TRBV20-1
d_call: TRBD1
j_call: TRBJ1-5
cdr3_nt: TGCAGTGCCTGTTCGACAGGGGGTAGCAATCAGCCCCAGCATTTT
cdr3_aa: CSACSTGGSNQPQHF

clone_size: many
v_call: TRBV12-5
d_call: NA
j_call: TRBJ2-1
cdr3_nt: TGTGCTAGTGGTTTGCGGCCAATGAGGGTCAATGAGCAGTTCTTC
cdr3_aa: CASGLRPMRVNEQFF

clone_size: many
v_call: TRBV6-5
d_call: TRBD1
j_call: TRBJ2-1
cdr3_nt: TGTGCCAGCAGTGATCCGGGACAGGATTACAATGAGCAGTTCTTC
cdr3_aa: CASSDPGQDYNEQFF

clone_size: NA
v_call: TRBV10-3
d_call: TRBD1
j_call: TRBJ2-7
cdr3_nt: TGTGCCATCAGAGAAGGACAGGGGGCCTACGAGAAATACTTC
cdr3_aa: CAIREGQGAYEKYF

clone_size: many
v_call: TRBV7-2
d_call: NA
j_call: TRBJ2-3
cdr3_nt: TGTGCCAGCAGCTTTCTGGGTTACACAGATACGCAGTATTTT
cdr3_aa: CASSFLGYTDTQYF

clone_size: NA
v_call: TRBV7-3
d_call: NA
j_call: TRBJ2-6
cdr3_nt: TGTGTCAGCAGCTACAGGTCTGGTGGGGCCAACGTCCTGACTTTC
cdr3_aa: CVSSYRSGGANVLTF

clone_size: NA
v_call: TRBV6-1
d_call: NA
j_call: TRBJ1-1
cdr3_nt: TGTGCCAGCAGTCACGCAAGGGAGATTCTGAACACTGAAGCTTTCTTT
cdr3_aa: CASSHAREILNTEAFF

clone_size: many
v_call: TRBV7-2
d_call: TRBD1
j_call: TRBJ1-1
cdr3_nt: TGTGCCAGCAGCACTGACAGGGGGCACACTGAAGCTTTCTTT
cdr3_aa: CASSTDRGHTEAFF

clone_size: many
v_call: TRBV7-8
d_call: NA
j_call: TRBJ1-2
cdr3_nt: TGTGCCAGCAGCGAACAACAGGGCAGGAGTGGCTACACCTTC
cdr3_aa: CASSEQQGRSGYTF

clone_size: many
v_call: TRBV20-1
d_call: NA
j_call: TRBJ1-3
cdr3_nt: TGCAGTGTCCCAATAGACCGGTTCTCTGGAAACACCATATATTTT
cdr3_aa: CSVPIDRFSGNTIYF